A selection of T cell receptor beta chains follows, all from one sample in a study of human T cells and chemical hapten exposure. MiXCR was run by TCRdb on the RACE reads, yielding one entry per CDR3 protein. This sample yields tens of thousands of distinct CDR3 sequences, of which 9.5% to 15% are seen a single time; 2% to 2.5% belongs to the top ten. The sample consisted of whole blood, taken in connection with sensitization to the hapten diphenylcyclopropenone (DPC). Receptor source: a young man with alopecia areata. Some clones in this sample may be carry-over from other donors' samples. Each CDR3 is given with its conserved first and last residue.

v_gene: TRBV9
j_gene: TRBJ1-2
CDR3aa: CASSPEGQSNYGYTF

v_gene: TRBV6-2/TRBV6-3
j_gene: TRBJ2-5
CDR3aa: CASSYSIGGLETQYF

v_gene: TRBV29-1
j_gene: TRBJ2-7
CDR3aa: CSARAVGPLEQYF

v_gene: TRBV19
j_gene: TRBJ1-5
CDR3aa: CASSIFGGGGQPQHF

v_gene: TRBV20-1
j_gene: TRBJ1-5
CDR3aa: CSARDASNQPQHF

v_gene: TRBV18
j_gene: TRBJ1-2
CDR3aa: CASSPLLITTGPGANYGYTF

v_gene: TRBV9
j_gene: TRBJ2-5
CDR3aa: CASSVGQGNQETQYF

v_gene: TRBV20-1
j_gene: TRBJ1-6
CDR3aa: CSAPPGSKSDSPLHF

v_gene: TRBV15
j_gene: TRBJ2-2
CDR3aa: CATSTLSGMYTGELFF

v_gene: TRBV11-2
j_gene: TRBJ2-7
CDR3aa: CASSLEPGPPLRGDF

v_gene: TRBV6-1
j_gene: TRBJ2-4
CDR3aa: CASLSYAKNIQYF

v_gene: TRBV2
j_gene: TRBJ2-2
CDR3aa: CASTPDRTFTGELFF

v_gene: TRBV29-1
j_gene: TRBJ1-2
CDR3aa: CSVAHGGGYTF

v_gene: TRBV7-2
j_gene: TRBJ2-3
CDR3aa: CASSLYSLGTDTQYF

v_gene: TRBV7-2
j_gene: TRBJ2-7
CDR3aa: CASSLARGPIEQYF

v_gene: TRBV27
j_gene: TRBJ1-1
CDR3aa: CASKPGGMRTEAFF

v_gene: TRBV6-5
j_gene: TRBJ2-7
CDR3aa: CASSYYPGTSYEQYF

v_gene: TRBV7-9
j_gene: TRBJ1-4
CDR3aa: CASSGRTGVDEKLFF